This entry lists 20 T cell receptor beta chains sequenced from one sample in a study of identical twins. TCRdb re-derived calls from the 5' RACE reads in MiXCR, one entry per CDR3 protein. The sample yields hundreds of thousands of distinct CDR3 sequences, about 20% seen once. These records were also assigned to another study, of T cells expressing NK-cell markers.

Material: PBMCs. The receptors come from a woman under 30 in good health.

This clonotype has more than one count but fewer than ten. The chain uses TRBV5-1 and TRBJ1-4; TRBD1 agrees at 9 bases. The V gene's germline CDR1 is SGHRS and CDR2 YFSETQ. The trim removed 5 bases at V and 8 bases at J, leaving 4 bases unmatched. The CDR3 totals 13 residues. CDR3 nucleotides: TGCGCCAGCAGAGGGACAGGGAACGAAAAACTGTTTTTT. It yields the protein CASRGTGNEKLFF. Combining the CDR3 with reference TRBV5-1 and TRBJ1-4 gives the whole variable domain KAGVTQTPRYLIKTRGQQVTLSCSPISGHRSVSWYQQTPGQGLQFLFEYFSETQRNKGNFPGRFSGRQFSNSRSEMNVSTLELGDSALYLCASRGTGNEKLFFGSGTQLSVL.

In this sample, this clonotype turned up a few times. The genes are TRBV12-3 or TRBV12-4 and TRBJ1-2; TRBD1 aligns across 10 bases. V was clipped by 5 bases and J by 7 bases; unmatched bases: 13. The CDR3 covers 16 residues. The CDR3, as DNA: TGTGCCAGCAGTATTGGACAGGGGGGATTGGGTCTTGGCTACACCTTC. Translation gives CASSIGQGGLGLGYTF.

The chain is built from TRBV7-2 and TRBJ2-5; weak D call: TRBD1 (6 bases). The CDR3 loop spans 15 amino acids. The V end lost 2 bases, the J end lost 2 bases, and 12 bases lay between the germline ends. The germline CDR1 and CDR2 sequences are SGHTA and FQGNSA. CDR3 in DNA: TGTGCCAGCAGCTTAAAACAGGGCTCTCAAGAGACCCAGTACTTC. The encoded protein is CASSLKQGSQETQYF.

V and J are TRBV15 and TRBJ1-1; 7 bases are shared with TRBD1. Germline CDR1 is LNHNV and CDR2 is YYDKDF (reference sequence). The CDR3 is 14 amino acids. Trimming cost V 5 bases and J 5 bases; bases outside gene matches: 8. The CDR3 bases are TGTGCCACCAGCTATTGGACAGGCGGGACTGAAGCTTTCTTT. Translation gives CATSYWTGGTEAFF.

The chain combines TRBV20-1 with TRBJ2-1; no clear D. Trimming shortened V by 6 bases and J by 9 bases, and 21 bases separated the two germline ends. The germline V gene encodes CDR1 DFQATT and CDR2 SNEGSKA (reference sequence). The CDR3 runs 14 residues. The CDR3 coding sequence is TGCAGTGCAGCACCCCCTGTCAGAGGCGGTGAGCAGTTCTTC. As protein: CSAAPPVRGGEQFF.

The chain employs TRBV6-1 and TRBJ2-2; TRBD2 matches 9 bases. The CDR3 length is 15 residues. Looked up from germline, CDR1 is MNHNS and CDR2 is SASEGT. J lost 5 bases, V lost 7 bases, and 8 bases had no gene match. The CDR3 sequence is CASNERTSGTGELFF. The CDR3 DNA sequence: TGTGCCAGCAACGAAAGAACTAGCGGGACCGGGGAGCTGTTTTTT.

CDR3 sequence: CASSPTWAPTDTQYF. The CDR3 DNA reads as TGTGCCAGCAGCCCCACCTGGGCCCCCACAGATACGCAGTATTTT. V and J are TRBV9 and TRBJ2-3, with D unclear. V was cut by 4 bases and J by 2 bases, with 14 bases left in between. Germline V gene sequence: CDR1 SGDLS, CDR2 YYNGEE. The CDR3 totals 15 residues.

The J gene is TRBJ2-5, the V gene TRBV9; the D gene is possibly TRBD2 (5 bases). CDR1 and CDR2 (germline): SGDLS, YYNGEE. Trimming took off 3 bases at V and 4 bases at J, with 10 bases between the two ends. The length of the CDR3 is 13 residues. Here the CDR3 DNA reads TGTGCCAGCAGCGGCGACTACCCAGAGACCCAGTACTTC. This codes for CASSGDYPETQYF.

The V gene is TRBV2, the J gene TRBJ2-2; D is possibly TRBD1 or TRBD2 (6 bases each). The V gene's germline CDR1 is SNHLY and CDR2 FYNNEI. The ends were cut back, 3 bases at V and 4 bases at J, with 12 bases in the middle. The CDR3 loop spans 15 amino acids. CDR3 loop: CASSDAQGGTGELFF. The CDR3 bases are TGTGCCAGCAGTGATGCACAGGGAGGCACCGGGGAGCTGTTTTTT.

This clonotype was seen repeatedly, ten times or more. The chain uses TRBV12-3 or TRBV12-4 and TRBJ2-3, with D unclear. The CDR3 length is 11 residues. Trimming stripped 8 bases from V and 2 bases from J, with 5 bases between. In DNA form, the CDR3 reads TGTGCCAGCGCTACCACAGATACGCAGTATTTT. Translated, it gives CASATTDTQYF.

This chain connects TRBV15 to TRBJ2-3; TRBD2 matches at 7 bases. V dropped 7 bases and J dropped 4; count of bases not matched to a gene: 2. Germline V gene data show CDR1 as LNHNV and CDR2 as YYDKDF (reference sequence). The length of the CDR3 is 12 residues. The CDR3 DNA reads as TGTGCCACCAAGCGGGGCGCAGATACGCAGTATTTT. It codes for CATKRGADTQYF.

This clonotype came up a few times. The chain combines TRBV7-9 with TRBJ1-2, with D unclear. CDR1 and CDR2 (germline): SEHNR, FQNEAQ (reference sequence). V dropped 5 bases and J dropped 4 bases, with 11 bases sitting between them. CDR3 size: 13 residues. CDR3: CASSPRVGYGYTF. The CDR3 nucleotides are TGTGCCAGCAGCCCACGGGTAGGCTATGGCTACACCTTC.

The chain recombines TRBV11-1 with TRBJ2-5; 11 positions match TRBD2. The CDR3 length is 18 residues. After removal of 1 base from V and 1 base from J, the junction contained 8 bases not matched to a gene. Per the germline V gene, CDR1 is SGHAT and CDR2 is FQDESV (reference sequence). The CDR3, as DNA: TGTGCCAGCAGCTTAGTGGTACGAGGACTAGCGGGCCAAGAGACCCAGTACTTC. Its protein is CASSLVVRGLAGQETQYF.

This clonotype was detected only a few times. The V gene is TRBV10-3, the J gene TRBJ2-1; TRBD1 agrees at 8 bases. This CDR3 is built from 12 residues. Germline loops: CDR1 ENHRY, CDR2 SYGVKD. J lost 10 bases, V lost 6 bases, and 5 bases had no gene match. CDR3 sequence (DNA): TGTGCCATCAGGAACAGGGGGGACGAGCAGTTCTTC. It translates to CAIRNRGDEQFF.

This clonotype came up a few times. The chain is built from TRBV10-3 and TRBJ1-1; no clear D. V was shortened by 0 bases and J by 1 base, with 9 bases between the two germline ends. The CDR3 is made up of 15 amino acids. Germline V gene sequence: CDR1 ENHRY, CDR2 SYGVKD. The CDR3 reads CAISESGSENTEAFF. The CDR3 region has the DNA TGTGCCATCAGTGAGTCCGGCAGCGAGAACACTGAAGCTTTCTTT.

This clonotype appeared a few times. J is TRBJ1-2 and V is TRBV12-3 or TRBV12-4; TRBD1 might be the D (6 bases). V dropped 6 bases and J dropped 0 bases, with 14 bases sitting between them. The CDR3 is 15 residues long. The CDR3 sequence is CASSTGQLANYGYTF. CDR3 DNA sequence: TGTGCCAGCAGCACCGGACAGTTAGCTAACTATGGCTACACCTTC.

The CDR3 protein is CASSRSSVSYNEQFF. For the CDR3, the DNA is TGTGCCAGCAGCCGGTCCTCGGTCTCCTACAATGAGCAGTTCTTC. The rearrangement uses TRBV11-3 and TRBJ2-1; D call uncertain. The length of the CDR3 is 15 residues. Germline-derived CDR1 and CDR2 are SGHNT and YENEEA. V lost 5 bases, J lost 0 bases, and 11 bases lay in between.

This clonotype was counted ten times or more. The chain carries TRBV20-1 and TRBJ2-2; D is tentatively TRBD1 or TRBD2 (5 bases each). Looked up from germline, CDR1 is DFQATT and CDR2 is SNEGSKA (reference sequence). This CDR3 has 14 residues. Deletions cut 5 bases from V and 4 bases from J, with 14 bases between. The CDR3 sequence is CSAEPGASTGELFF. The CDR3 region has the DNA TGCAGTGCTGAGCCCGGGGCCAGCACCGGGGAGCTGTTTTTT.

The CDR3 DNA sequence: TGTGCCAGCATAGCTGGATTTGGGACAAGTAACACTGAAGCTTTCTTT. This codes for CASIAGFGTSNTEAFF. This chain uses TRBV7-8 with TRBJ1-1, with TRBD1 as a possible D gene (6 bases). Trimming removed 7 bases at V and 2 bases at J, with 20 bases between. The CDR3 extends over 16 amino acids. Germline V gene sequence: CDR1 SGHVS, CDR2 FQNEAQ.

The chain recombines TRBV20-1 with TRBJ2-3; the D gene is possibly TRBD2 (5 bases). V lost 4 bases and J lost 2, with 10 bases in between. This CDR3 is 13 amino acids long. Germline V lookup: CDR1 DFQATT, CDR2 SNEGSKA (reference sequence). In nucleotides, the CDR3 is TGCAGTGCTACCGGACTTACCACAGATACGCAGTATTTT. The encoded protein is CSATGLTTDTQYF.